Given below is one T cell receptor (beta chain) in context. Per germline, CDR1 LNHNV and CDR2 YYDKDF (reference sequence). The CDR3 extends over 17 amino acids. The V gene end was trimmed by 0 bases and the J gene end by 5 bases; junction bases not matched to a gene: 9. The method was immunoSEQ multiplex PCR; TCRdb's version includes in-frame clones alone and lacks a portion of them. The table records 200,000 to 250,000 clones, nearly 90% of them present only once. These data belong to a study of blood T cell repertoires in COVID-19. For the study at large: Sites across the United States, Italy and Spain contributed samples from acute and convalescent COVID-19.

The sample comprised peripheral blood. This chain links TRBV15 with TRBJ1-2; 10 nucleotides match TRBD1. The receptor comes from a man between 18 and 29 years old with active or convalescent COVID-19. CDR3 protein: CATSRDLTGTGEYGYTF. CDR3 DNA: TGTGCCACCAGCAGAGATTTAACCGGGACAGGGGAATATGGCTACACCTTC.